A selection of T cell receptor beta chains follows, all from one sample in a study of breast tumors, draining lymph nodes, adjacent tissues. In TCRdb, the multiplex PCR reads were re-called with MiXCR into one record per CDR3 protein. The sample has about 200,000 distinct CDR3 sequences, over 25% seen once. Sequencing was done on a sample of axillary lymph node tissue. The receptor set was obtained from a female donor with breast cancer. Some clones in this sample may be carry-over from other donors' samples. Each CDR3 is given with its conserved first and last residue. Each record gives: D gene, J gene, V gene, clone size, CDR3 protein, CDR3 DNA. A D gene is named only where the DNA matches it firmly. Size is omitted from some rows. Given values are once, few, many or a class for expanded clones.

d_gene: TRBD1
j_gene: TRBJ1-4
v_gene: TRBV2
abundance: many
CDR3aa: CASSRQGARHEKLFF
CDR3nt: TGTGCCAGCAGTCGACAGGGGGCACGTCATGAAAAACTGTTTTTT

d_gene: TRBD1
j_gene: TRBJ2-7
v_gene: TRBV20-1
abundance: NA
CDR3aa: CSAPPGQVSSSYEQYF
CDR3nt: TGCAGTGCCCCCCCGGGACAGGTTAGCTCCTCCTACGAGCAGTACTTC

d_gene: NA
j_gene: TRBJ2-7
v_gene: TRBV9
abundance: many
CDR3aa: CASSVGVGQGEDEQYF
CDR3nt: TGTGCCAGCAGCGTAGGGGTGGGGCAGGGGGAGGACGAGCAGTACTTC

d_gene: NA
j_gene: TRBJ2-1
v_gene: TRBV19
abundance: many
CDR3aa: CASSMSGRASSYNEQFF
CDR3nt: TGTGCCAGTAGTATGAGTGGCAGGGCGAGCTCCTACAATGAGCAGTTCTTC

d_gene: NA
j_gene: TRBJ1-1
v_gene: TRBV12-3/TRBV12-4
abundance: few
CDR3aa: CASSFGVDTEAFF
CDR3nt: TGTGCCAGCAGTTTTGGGGTGGACACTGAAGCTTTCTTT

d_gene: TRBD1
j_gene: TRBJ1-4
v_gene: TRBV30
abundance: NA
CDR3aa: CAWSGQGGFGEKLFF
CDR3nt: TGTGCCTGGAGTGGGCAGGGGGGATTTGGTGAAAAACTGTTTTTT

d_gene: NA
j_gene: TRBJ2-7
v_gene: TRBV4-3
abundance: many
CDR3aa: CASSQERREYEQYF
CDR3nt: TGCGCCAGCAGCCAAGAAAGGCGGGAATACGAGCAGTACTTC

d_gene: TRBD1
j_gene: TRBJ2-7
v_gene: TRBV5-8
abundance: many
CDR3aa: CASSLAWGTGGDEQYF
CDR3nt: TGTGCCAGCAGCTTGGCCTGGGGGACAGGGGGCGATGAGCAGTACTTC

d_gene: TRBD1
j_gene: TRBJ2-7
v_gene: TRBV7-8
abundance: many
CDR3aa: CASSLRRDRGYEQYF
CDR3nt: TGTGCCAGCAGCCTGCGGCGGGACAGGGGCTACGAGCAGTACTTC

d_gene: NA
j_gene: TRBJ2-3
v_gene: TRBV7-2
abundance: many
CDR3aa: CASSYPRTDTQYF
CDR3nt: TGTGCCAGCAGCTACCCTCGCACAGATACGCAGTATTTT

d_gene: TRBD2
j_gene: TRBJ2-1
v_gene: TRBV20-1
abundance: many
CDR3aa: CSARGRLAGANVNEQFF
CDR3nt: TGCAGTGCTAGGGGGCGGCTAGCGGGAGCAAATGTCAATGAGCAGTTCTTC

d_gene: TRBD1
j_gene: TRBJ1-1
v_gene: TRBV9
abundance: few
CDR3aa: CASSTGGGLAFF
CDR3nt: TGTGCCAGCAGTACAGGGGGCGGTCTGGCTTTCTTT

d_gene: TRBD1
j_gene: TRBJ2-7
v_gene: TRBV6-1
abundance: many
CDR3aa: CATRVNRGPLEQYF
CDR3nt: TGTGCCACCAGGGTCAACAGGGGGCCCCTCGAGCAGTACTTC

d_gene: TRBD1
j_gene: TRBJ1-4
v_gene: TRBV2
abundance: many
CDR3aa: CASRRQGEKLFF
CDR3nt: TGTGCCAGCAGACGACAGGGTGAAAAACTGTTTTTT

d_gene: NA
j_gene: TRBJ2-3
v_gene: TRBV2
abundance: many
CDR3aa: CASSERAGAQYF
CDR3nt: TGTGCCAGCAGTGAAAGGGCAGGGGCGCAGTATTTT

d_gene: NA
j_gene: TRBJ2-3
v_gene: TRBV19
abundance: many
CDR3aa: CASTAYSSDTQYF
CDR3nt: TGTGCCAGTACCGCGTACTCTTCAGATACGCAGTATTTT

d_gene: TRBD1
j_gene: TRBJ2-5
v_gene: TRBV30
abundance: many
CDR3aa: CAWSSGQSQETQYF
CDR3nt: TGTGCCTGGAGCTCGGGACAGTCCCAAGAGACCCAGTACTTC

d_gene: NA
j_gene: TRBJ1-3
v_gene: TRBV4-1
abundance: many
CDR3aa: CASSRLTGSGNTIYF
CDR3nt: TGCGCCAGCAGCCGCCTGACAGGCTCTGGAAACACCATATATTTT

d_gene: NA
j_gene: TRBJ2-3
v_gene: TRBV6-5
abundance: many
CDR3aa: CASSYGAIGADTQYF
CDR3nt: TGTGCCAGCAGTTACGGGGCCATCGGGGCAGATACGCAGTATTTT

d_gene: NA
j_gene: TRBJ2-7
v_gene: TRBV10-3
abundance: NA
CDR3aa: CAISRDHRRSYEQYF
CDR3nt: TGTGCCATCTCCCGGGACCACCGACGGTCCTACGAGCAGTACTTC

d_gene: NA
j_gene: TRBJ1-5
v_gene: TRBV20-1
abundance: many
CDR3aa: CSARGGVVDQPQHF
CDR3nt: TGCAGTGCTAGAGGAGGTGTAGTTGATCAGCCCCAGCATTTT

d_gene: TRBD2
j_gene: TRBJ2-3
v_gene: TRBV7-7
abundance: once
CDR3aa: CASSLRAGGRSSYNEQYF
CDR3nt: TGTGCTAGCAGCTTACGAGCGGGGGGCCGAAGCTCCTACAATGAGCAGTATTTT

d_gene: TRBD2
j_gene: TRBJ2-2
v_gene: TRBV20-1
abundance: many
CDR3aa: CSATGPAGAGELFF
CDR3nt: TGCAGTGCGACCGGACCAGCGGGGGCCGGGGAGCTGTTTTTT

d_gene: NA
j_gene: TRBJ1-5
v_gene: TRBV2
abundance: NA
CDR3aa: CASSLPPGHQSRGSNHPQHF
CDR3nt: TGTGCCAGCAGTTTACCCCCGGGACACCAATCCCGGGGTAGCAATCACCCCCAGCATTTT

d_gene: NA
j_gene: TRBJ2-2
v_gene: TRBV18
abundance: many
CDR3aa: CASSSGLQDTGELFF
CDR3nt: TGTGCCAGCTCATCAGGGCTTCAGGACACCGGGGAGCTGTTTTTT

d_gene: TRBD1
j_gene: TRBJ1-4
v_gene: TRBV15
abundance: NA
CDR3aa: CATSRDGRGREKLFF
CDR3nt: TGTGCCACCAGCAGAGATGGCAGGGGGCGAGAAAAACTGTTTTTT

d_gene: NA
j_gene: TRBJ1-1
v_gene: TRBV18
abundance: NA
CDR3aa: CASSEDSNTEAFF
CDR3nt: TGTGCCAGCTCAGAGGATTCGAACACTGAAGCTTTCTTT

d_gene: TRBD2
j_gene: TRBJ2-2
v_gene: TRBV7-9
abundance: many
CDR3aa: CASSRLAGYTGELFF
CDR3nt: TGTGCCAGCAGCCGACTAGCGGGGTACACCGGGGAGCTGTTTTTT

d_gene: NA
j_gene: TRBJ1-6
v_gene: TRBV3-1
abundance: many
CDR3aa: CASSPDGRGGSPLHF
CDR3nt: TGTGCCAGCAGCCCGGACGGAAGGGGTGGTTCACCCCTCCACTTT

d_gene: NA
j_gene: TRBJ2-1
v_gene: TRBV19
abundance: many
CDR3aa: CASSPDTSGPSARQFF
CDR3nt: TGTGCCAGTAGTCCAGATACTTCCGGGCCATCCGCCCGGCAGTTCTTC

d_gene: TRBD2
j_gene: TRBJ2-7
v_gene: TRBV14
abundance: many
CDR3aa: CASSPLAGASDEQYF
CDR3nt: TGTGCCAGCAGCCCCTTAGCGGGAGCCTCGGACGAGCAGTACTTC

d_gene: NA
j_gene: TRBJ1-6
v_gene: TRBV5-1
abundance: NA
CDR3aa: CASSPGQRNSPLHF
CDR3nt: TGCGCCAGCAGCCCCGGACAGCGAAATTCACCCCTCCACTTT

d_gene: TRBD2
j_gene: TRBJ2-1
v_gene: TRBV2
abundance: many
CDR3aa: CASSEAPSGGENNEQFF
CDR3nt: TGTGCCAGCAGTGAGGCTCCTAGCGGGGGGGAAAACAATGAGCAGTTCTTC

d_gene: NA
j_gene: TRBJ2-1
v_gene: TRBV7-2
abundance: many
CDR3aa: CASSLDRADEQFF
CDR3nt: TGTGCCAGCAGCTTGGACCGGGCGGATGAGCAGTTCTTC

d_gene: NA
j_gene: TRBJ2-1
v_gene: TRBV5-1
abundance: many
CDR3aa: CASSFAGTVYNEQFF
CDR3nt: TGCGCCAGCAGCTTCGCGGGGACCGTCTACAATGAGCAGTTCTTC

d_gene: TRBD2
j_gene: TRBJ2-1
v_gene: TRBV6-2/TRBV6-3
abundance: few
CDR3aa: CASSPGTRGDNEQFF
CDR3nt: TGTGCCAGCAGCCCCGGGACTAGGGGGGACAATGAGCAGTTCTTC

d_gene: TRBD1
j_gene: TRBJ1-5
v_gene: TRBV18
abundance: few
CDR3aa: CASSPDRVSQPQHF
CDR3nt: TGTGCCAGCTCACCAGACAGGGTTAGTCAGCCCCAGCATTTT

d_gene: TRBD2
j_gene: TRBJ2-7
v_gene: TRBV10-3
abundance: many
CDR3aa: CVISESAVRGAGGRAMEHEQYF
CDR3nt: TGTGTCATCAGTGAGTCGGCGGTAAGGGGCGCAGGCGGGAGGGCCATGGAGCACGAGCAGTACTTC

d_gene: TRBD2
j_gene: TRBJ2-3
v_gene: TRBV20-1
abundance: many
CDR3aa: CSASRTSIGTDTQYF
CDR3nt: TGCAGTGCTTCAAGGACTAGCATCGGCACAGATACGCAGTATTTT

d_gene: NA
j_gene: TRBJ2-7
v_gene: TRBV7-9
abundance: many
CDR3aa: CASSWGPDYEQYF
CDR3nt: TGTGCCAGCAGCTGGGGACCGGACTACGAGCAGTACTTC

d_gene: TRBD1
j_gene: TRBJ1-4
v_gene: TRBV6-1
abundance: many
CDR3aa: CASSTPGTGRSEKLFF
CDR3nt: TGTGCCAGCAGCACGCCCGGGACAGGAAGGTCGGAAAAACTGTTTTTT